The TCR beta chain under discussion was sequenced for a study of human T cells and chemical hapten exposure. Study-wide background: The upper back received 0.01% DPC by patch testing, with results read at 6 days.

Separate cDNA molecules received unique molecular identifiers, which the library attached to them. One entry per CDR3 protein results from TCRdb running MiXCR on the RACE reads. Of around 99,000 distinct CDR3 sequences in the sample, around 12% are singletons; the top ten hold over 2%. The sample's time point: patch test 1, 2 weeks after DPC sensitization. The treatment: therapeutic diphenylcyclopropenone sensitization with weekly scalp DPC. The clonotype was recovered from a middle-aged woman with alopecia areata. Some clones in this sample may be carry-over from other donors' samples. The sequences come from whole blood, collected in connection with sensitization to the hapten diphenylcyclopropenone (DPC).

CDR3 sequence: CASRALTQNYGYTF. In nucleotides, the CDR3 is TGTGCCAGCAGGGCCTTAACCCAAAACTATGGCTACACCTTC. The chain has TRBV6-1 and TRBJ1-2; D uncertain. V shed 6 bases and J shed 2 bases, with 13 bases lying between them. Germline CDR1 is MNHNS and CDR2 is SASEGT. The length of the CDR3 is 14 residues.